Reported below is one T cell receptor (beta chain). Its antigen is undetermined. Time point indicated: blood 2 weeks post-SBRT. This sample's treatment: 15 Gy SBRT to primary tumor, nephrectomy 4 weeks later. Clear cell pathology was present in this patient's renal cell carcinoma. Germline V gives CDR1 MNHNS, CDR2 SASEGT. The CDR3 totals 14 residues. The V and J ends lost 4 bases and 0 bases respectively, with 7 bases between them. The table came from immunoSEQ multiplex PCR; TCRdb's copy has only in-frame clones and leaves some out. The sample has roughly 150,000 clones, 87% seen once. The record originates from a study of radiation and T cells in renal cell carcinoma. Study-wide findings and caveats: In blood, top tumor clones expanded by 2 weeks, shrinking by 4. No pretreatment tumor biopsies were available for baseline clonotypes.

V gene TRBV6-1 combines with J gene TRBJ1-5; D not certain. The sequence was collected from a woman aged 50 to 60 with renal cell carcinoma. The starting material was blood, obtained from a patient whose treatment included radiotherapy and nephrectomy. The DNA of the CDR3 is TGTGCCAGCAGTGCGGAATATAGCAATCAGCCCCAGCATTTT. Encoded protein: CASSAEYSNQPQHF.